Below are 27 T cell receptor beta chains sequenced from a single sample in a study of blood T cell repertoires in COVID-19. TCRdb's table, derived via immunoSEQ multiplex PCR, lists solely in-frame clones and lacks some. The sample records 110,000 to 150,000 clones, approximately 85% being singletons. The sample consisted of peripheral blood. The receptor source for this set is a woman older than 75 with acute or convalescent COVID-19.

This clone was seen a single time. The chain links TRBV6-5 to TRBJ1-5; TRBD1 agrees at 7 bases. V lost 6 bases to trimming and J lost 4 bases; unmatched junction nucleotides: 6. The germline gives CDR1 MNHEY, CDR2 SVGAGI. The CDR3 contains 14 residues. DNA for the CDR3: TGTGCCAGCAGAGCAGGGGGTACAAATCAGCCCCAGCATTTT. Translating gives CASRAGGTNQPQHF.

This clone was detected only once. This sequence joins TRBV5-4 and TRBJ2-5; 7 bases line up with TRBD1. V gave up 7 bases and J gave up 3 bases; unmatched junction bases: 6. Germline loops: CDR1 SGHNT, CDR2 YYREEE (reference sequence). This CDR3 has 13 amino acids. The CDR3 nucleotides read TGTGCCAGCCGACCGGGACAGAAAGAGACCCAGTACTTC. Translated, it gives CASRPGQKETQYF.

The chain is built from TRBV29-1 and TRBJ2-7; 8 nucleotides match TRBD1. Germline V gives CDR1 SQVTM, CDR2 ANQGSEA. This CDR3 has 13 residues. V gave up 3 bases and J gave up 3 bases; unmatched junction bases: 4. Here the CDR3 DNA reads TGCAGCGTTGACGGACAGGGTTACTACGAGCAGTACTTC. It translates to CSVDGQGYYEQYF.

This clone was counted between two and nine times. This rearrangement joins TRBV15 to TRBJ2-6, with 7 positions matching TRBD1. CDR1 LNHNV and CDR2 YYDKDF come from the germline V gene (reference sequence). V shed 0 bases and J 2 bases; nucleotides not matched to a gene: 10. The CDR3 loop spans 19 amino acids. The CDR3, as DNA: TGTGCCACCAGCAGAGATTCGTTGGCAGGGGGTCCTGGGGCCAACGTCCTGACTTTC. Protein: CATSRDSLAGGPGANVLTF.

This clone was detected a few times. The chain links TRBV6-5 to TRBJ1-2; D gene ambiguous. Germline assignment: CDR1 MNHEY and CDR2 SVGAGI. This CDR3 comprises 14 residues. The V end was cut by 2 bases, the J end by 3 bases, with 10 bases between. The CDR3: CASSYSTGDYGYTF. The CDR3 nucleotides read TGTGCCAGCAGTTACAGCACCGGGGACTATGGCTACACCTTC.

The table lists this clone with a count of one. The chain is built from TRBV19 and TRBJ1-2, with 7 bases aligning to TRBD1. The CDR3 totals 13 residues. Germline-derived CDR1 and CDR2 are LNHDA and SQIVND (reference sequence). Losses at the gene ends were 3 bases for V and 7 bases for J; bases not matched to a gene: 5. Here the CDR3 DNA reads TGTGCCAGTAGTATCCGACAGGGCTCTGGCTACACCTTC. Protein product: CASSIRQGSGYTF.

V gene TRBV30 combines with J gene TRBJ1-4; weak D call: TRBD1 (6 bases). The CDR3 consists of 14 residues. Trimming shortened V by 2 bases and J by 7 bases, and 14 bases separated the two germline ends. Germline V gene data show CDR1 as GTSNPN and CDR2 as SVGIG (reference sequence). CDR3 region: CAWSMGARIEKLFF. The CDR3 DNA reads TGTGCCTGGAGTATGGGGGCGAGAATTGAAAAACTGTTTTTT.

The CDR3: CATSDHATAAFF. In DNA, the CDR3 is TGTGCCACCAGTGACCACGCGACAGCTGCTTTCTTT. The chain employs TRBV24-1 and TRBJ1-1; D perhaps matches TRBD1 (5 bases). The germline CDR1 and CDR2 sequences are KGHDR and SFDVKD. The V end was cut by 4 bases, the J end by 11 bases, with 13 bases between. The CDR3 extends over 12 amino acids.

This sequence joins TRBV7-8 and TRBJ2-4; D is unclear. V lost 5 bases to trimming and J lost 5 bases, with 13 bases between them. The CDR3 sequence is 14 residues long. The germline gives CDR1 SGHVS, CDR2 FQNEAQ. CDR3 protein: CASSPRRLENIQYF. The CDR3 nucleotides are TGTGCCAGCAGCCCCAGAAGGCTAGAAAACATTCAGTACTTC.

This chain connects TRBV3-1 (or the pseudogene TRBV3-2) to TRBJ2-5, with D hard to call. Germline loops: CDR1 LGHDT, CDR2 YNNKEL (reference sequence). The CDR3 is made up of 12 amino acids. V lost 2 bases, J lost 5 bases, and 6 bases lay in between. The CDR3 DNA reads TGTGCCAGCAGCCAACCCTACGAGACCCAGTACTTC. It is translated as CASSQPYETQYF.

This chain joins TRBV18 and TRBJ1-5; 8 bases agree with TRBD1. Germline-derived CDR1 and CDR2 are KGHSH and LQKENI. V lost 5 bases and J lost 6; bases outside the gene matches: 9. The CDR3 has 15 amino acids. The CDR3 DNA is TGTGCCAGCTCAGTACAGGGGGTTGAGGGTCAGCCCCAGCATTTT. Its protein product is CASSVQGVEGQPQHF.

The table lists this clone with a count of one. J is TRBJ2-1 and V is TRBV16, with 9 positions matching TRBD2. The CDR3 is 17 amino acids. Germline CDR1 is KGHSY and CDR2 is FQNENV. Losses at the gene ends were 0 bases for V and 5 bases for J; bases not matched to a gene: 8. The CDR3 reads CASSQSLASGDNNEQFF. The CDR3 bases are TGTGCCAGCAGCCAATCCCTAGCTAGCGGGGATAACAATGAGCAGTTCTTC.

V is TRBV6-2 or TRBV6-3 and J is TRBJ2-5; possibly TRBD1 for D (7 bases). CDR3 length: 16 residues. V lost 2 bases, J lost 5 bases, and 18 bases lay in between. Per germline, CDR1 MNHEY and CDR2 SVGEGT. CDR3 amino acids: CASSYPMFRGEETQYF. The DNA of the CDR3 is TGTGCCAGCAGTTACCCGATGTTCAGGGGGGAGGAGACCCAGTACTTC.

The rearrangement uses TRBV24-1 and TRBJ1-5; D possibly corresponds to TRBD1 (5 bases). The germline V gene has CDR1 KGHDR and CDR2 SFDVKD. The CDR3 totals 11 residues. V was clipped by 4 bases and J by 15 bases, with 12 bases between them. CDR3 coding DNA: TGTGCCACCAGTGACGCCAGGGTCTTGCATTTT. Amino acids: CATSDARVLHF.

The V call is TRBV28, the J call TRBJ2-7; 8 bases fit TRBD2. The germline CDR1 and CDR2 sequences are MDHEN and SYDVKM. The CDR3 consists of 13 residues. The V and J ends lost 8 bases and 3 bases, in that order; junction bases with no gene match: 6. The CDR3 bases are TGTGCCAGCCTTAGCGGGGTGGGCTACGAGCAGTACTTC. Its protein product is CASLSGVGYEQYF.

The chain joins TRBV7-9 to TRBJ2-7; D not certain. From germline, CDR1 is SEHNR and CDR2 FQNEAQ (reference sequence). V was trimmed by 0 bases and J by 0 bases, leaving 6 bases between them. The length of the CDR3 is 14 residues. CDR3 DNA: TGTGCCAGCAGCTTAGCAGCTAGCTCCTACGAGCAGTACTTC. It yields the protein CASSLAASSYEQYF.

The chain combines TRBV11-2 with TRBJ2-7, with 7 positions matching TRBD2. Germline V gene lookup returns CDR1 SGHAT and CDR2 FQNNGV. The length of the CDR3 is 17 residues. Trimming cost V 7 bases and J 4 bases; bases outside gene matches: 19. The CDR3 spells CASTLGWVEGRAYEQYF. The CDR3 DNA sequence: TGTGCCAGCACCCTAGGGTGGGTAGAAGGGAGGGCGTACGAGCAGTACTTC.

Worth noting for this clone: A read error may produce the germline difference seen at one junction end. V is TRBV7-9 and J is TRBJ2-2; unclear D gene. The CDR3 is 16 amino acids. Germline loops: CDR1 SEHNR, CDR2 FQNEAQ (reference sequence). The CDR3 protein is CASSPTWRRNPGELFF. The CDR3, as DNA: TGTGCCAGCAGCCCTACTTGGAGACGGAACCCCGGGGAGCTGTTTTTT. The full variable domain, rest sourced from reference TRBV7-9 and TRBJ2-2, is DTGVSQNPRHKITKRGQNVTFRCDPISEHNRLYWYRQTLGQGPEFLTYFQNEAQLEKSRLLSDRFSAERPKGSFSTLEIQRTEQGDSAMYLCASSPTWRRNPGELFFGEGSRLTVL.

This chain links TRBV7-9 with TRBJ1-1; 8 bases map to TRBD1. Germline CDR1 and CDR2: SEHNR and FQNEAQ (reference sequence). This CDR3 spans 15 amino acids. The V gene end was trimmed by 3 bases and the J gene end by 3 bases; junction bases not matched to a gene: 6. The CDR3: CASSFQGASDTEAFF. As DNA, the CDR3 is TGTGCCAGCAGCTTTCAGGGGGCGTCGGACACTGAAGCTTTCTTT.

The V and J genes are TRBV18 and TRBJ2-7; the D gene is possibly TRBD2 (5 bases). Trimming stripped 0 bases from V and 4 bases from J, with 13 bases between. The length of the CDR3 is 15 residues. Germline V CDR1 and CDR2: KGHSH, LQKENI. CDR3 region: CASSPPTGKSYEQYF. The CDR3 DNA sequence: TGTGCCAGCTCACCACCGACCGGGAAAAGTTACGAGCAGTACTTC.

The V gene is TRBV28, the J gene TRBJ1-2; tentative D call: TRBD1 (6 bases). The length of the CDR3 is 13 residues. The V gene's germline CDR1 is MDHEN and CDR2 SYDVKM. V was shortened by 6 bases and J by 7 bases, with 15 bases between the two germline ends. The CDR3 sequence is CASSSTGLGGYTF. For the CDR3, the DNA is TGTGCCAGCAGCTCTACAGGGTTGGGTGGCTACACCTTC.

The chain uses TRBV9 and TRBJ2-6, with D uncertain. From germline, CDR1 is SGDLS and CDR2 YYNGEE. V shed 4 bases and J shed 3 bases, with 11 bases lying between them. The CDR3 length is 15 residues. The CDR3 reads CASSPLPLGANVLTF. The CDR3 nucleotides read TGTGCCAGCAGCCCCCTTCCCCTTGGGGCCAACGTCCTGACTTTC.

This chain links TRBV6-5 with TRBJ2-7; the match to TRBD2 covers 7 bases. The CDR3 sequence is 15 residues long. V dropped 5 bases and J dropped 1; count of bases not matched to a gene: 8. From germline, CDR1 is MNHEY and CDR2 SVGAGI. CDR3 sequence: CASSTPGLSSYEQYF. The CDR3, as DNA: TGTGCCAGCAGTACCCCGGGACTATCATCCTACGAGCAGTACTTC.

The gene calls are TRBV18 and TRBJ2-7; perhaps TRBD2 as D (6 bases). The CDR3 extends over 13 amino acids. V was pared by 2 bases and J by 3 bases, with 8 bases between. Germline V CDR1 and CDR2: KGHSH, LQKENI. Here the CDR3 DNA reads TGTGCCAGCTCACCAGCTAGCGACTACGAGCAGTACTTC. Encoded protein: CASSPASDYEQYF.

Here the CDR3 reads CASSFRGIREQYF. In DNA form, the CDR3 reads TGTGCCAGCAGTTTCAGGGGGATTCGGGAGCAGTACTTC. The genes are TRBV28 and TRBJ2-7, with TRBD1 identical over 7 bases. The CDR3 spans 13 residues. The V gene's germline CDR1 is MDHEN and CDR2 SYDVKM. The trim removed 3 bases at V and 7 bases at J, leaving 6 bases unmatched.

The rearrangement links TRBV7-2 to TRBJ2-5, with D unresolved. CDR1 is SGHTA and CDR2 is FQGNSA in the germline V gene. Trimming cost V 1 base and J 1 base, with 10 bases left between them. This CDR3 contains 15 residues. The CDR3 nucleotides read TGTGCCAGCAGCTTAGGCGGCTCACCCCAAGAGACCCAGTACTTC. Amino acids: CASSLGGSPQETQYF.

V is TRBV18 and J is TRBJ2-1; 7 nucleotides agree with TRBD2. Trimming removed 3 bases from V and 9 bases from J; junction bases left unmatched: 14. Germline V lookup: CDR1 KGHSH, CDR2 LQKENI. This CDR3 spans 16 amino acids. The CDR3 is CASSPKEGGRSLEQFF. CDR3 bases: TGTGCCAGCTCACCCAAGGAGGGCGGGAGATCACTTGAGCAGTTCTTC.